The 22 T cell receptor beta chains listed next were all sequenced from one sample in a study of T-cell memory formation after mild COVID-19. TCRdb passed the 5' RACE reads through MiXCR, listing each CDR3 protein once. The data hold about 450,000 distinct CDR3 sequences, with about a quarter observed a single time. The specimen was PBMCs or a T cell subset sorted from them (not recorded which). Source of these receptors: an adult woman who had mild COVID-19 (a few samples of this study predate the infection). Cell type and time point are not known.

The V call is TRBV6-1, the J call TRBJ2-2; D may be TRBD2 (6 bases). This CDR3 has 15 amino acids. Germline lookup yields CDR1 MNHNS and CDR2 SASEGT. Trimming took off 7 bases at V and 6 bases at J, with 18 bases between the two ends. CDR3 in amino acids: CASKGLPLGPGELFF. CDR3 nucleotides: TGTGCCAGCAAGGGACTCCCATTAGGGCCCGGGGAGCTGTTTTTT.

The chain joins TRBV12-3 or TRBV12-4 to TRBJ2-1; 15 bases are a match to TRBD2. This CDR3 contains 16 residues. The J segment lost 9 bases and the V segment lost 6 bases, leaving 9 bases of the junction unmatched. CDR3 coding DNA: TGTGCCAGCAGCCTAGGACTAGCGGGAGGGATTGGTGAGCAGTTCTTC. Translating gives CASSLGLAGGIGEQFF.

The V call is TRBV24-1, the J call TRBJ2-5; D is unclear. This CDR3 has 13 amino acids. Germline CDR1 reads KGHDR; CDR2 reads SFDVKD. The germline V and J ends were trimmed by 2 bases and 3 bases, with 6 bases remaining between them. CDR3 protein: CATSDWVKETQYF. The CDR3 DNA is TGTGCCACCAGTGATTGGGTGAAAGAGACCCAGTACTTC.

The table lists this clonotype with many counts. The chain uses TRBV2 and TRBJ2-1, with D possibly matching TRBD1 (6 bases). The germline gives CDR1 SNHLY, CDR2 FYNNEI. Trimming shortened V by 7 bases and J by 1 base, and 11 bases separated the two germline ends. CDR3 length: 14 residues. The chain's CDR3 is CASIKGVSYNEQFF. The DNA of the CDR3 is TGTGCCAGCATTAAGGGGGTTTCCTACAATGAGCAGTTCTTC.

A few counts support this clonotype. The gene calls are TRBV7-2 and TRBJ2-3, with D maybe TRBD2 (6 bases). The germline CDR1 and CDR2 sequences are SGHTA and FQGNSA. V gave up 6 bases and J gave up 5 bases, with 24 bases separating them. The CDR3 is 17 amino acids. The CDR3 nucleotides read TGTGCCAGCAGTTTCCCGGCGTTGGCGGGATCCAAAGATACGCAGTATTTT. Residues: CASSFPALAGSKDTQYF.

The rearrangement joins TRBV7-9 to TRBJ2-1; 8 positions agree with TRBD2. Germline CDR1 is SEHNR and CDR2 is FQNEAQ (reference sequence). V shed 1 base, J shed 10 bases, and the junction held 9 bases outside the gene matches. This CDR3 has 15 amino acids. CDR3 amino acids: CASSLVASGSGEQFF. CDR3 bases: TGTGCCAGCAGCTTAGTCGCTAGCGGGTCGGGGGAGCAGTTCTTC.

This clonotype has a handful of counts. The rearrangement joins TRBV6-6 to TRBJ1-6; D uncertain. Looked up from germline, CDR1 is MNHNY and CDR2 is SVGAGI (reference sequence). The germline V and J ends were trimmed by 2 bases and 10 bases, with 6 bases remaining between them. The CDR3 is 12 amino acids. This CDR3 is CASSYDGSPLHF. The CDR3 coding sequence is TGTGCCAGCAGTTACGACGGGTCACCCCTCCACTTT.

In this sample, this clonotype turned up a few times. The chain couples TRBV7-8 to TRBJ2-1, with a weak D call TRBD1 (6 bases). Germline loops: CDR1 SGHVS, CDR2 FQNEAQ. CDR3 size: 15 residues. V was cut by 11 bases and J by 5 bases, with 22 bases left in between. The CDR3 spells CAVNQGPSYDNEQFF. The DNA for the CDR3 is TGTGCCGTCAATCAGGGGCCCTCTTACGACAATGAGCAGTTCTTC.

This clonotype was picked up a small number of times. The chain carries TRBV2 and TRBJ2-1; D unresolved. The V end lost 5 bases, the J end lost 7 bases, and 15 bases lay between the germline ends. Per the germline V gene, CDR1 is SNHLY and CDR2 is FYNNEI. The CDR3 is made up of 14 amino acids. CDR3 sequence reads: CASSNPLVVNEQFF. In DNA form, the CDR3 reads TGTGCCAGCAGTAACCCGTTGGTGGTAAATGAGCAGTTCTTC.

CDR3 DNA: TGTGCCAGCAGCGTAGATTGGAAGGGGTTGAACACTGAAGCTTTCTTT. It translates to CASSVDWKGLNTEAFF. The chain carries TRBV9 and TRBJ1-1; a weak D match, TRBD1 (5 bases). Trimming stripped 0 bases from V and 0 bases from J, with 12 bases between. CDR3 length: 16 amino acids. Germline CDR1 and CDR2: SGDLS and YYNGEE.

This clonotype turned up a few times. The rearrangement uses TRBV12-3 or TRBV12-4 and TRBJ2-5, with D maybe TRBD1 (6 bases). This CDR3 region has 14 residues. Trimming removed 8 bases from V and 1 base from J, with 14 bases in between. This CDR3 reads CASGWTASQETQYF. The CDR3 bases are TGTGCCAGCGGTTGGACAGCCTCCCAAGAGACCCAGTACTTC.

This clonotype has a handful of counts. V and J are TRBV6-2 or TRBV6-3 and TRBJ2-7; D is perhaps TRBD1 or TRBD2 (5 bases each). This CDR3 is built from 17 residues. V was cut by 2 bases and J by 2 bases, with 19 bases left in between. The V gene's germline CDR1 is MNHEY and CDR2 SVGEGT. The CDR3 region has the DNA TGTGCCAGCAGTTACCGGGCCTCGGGGCAGGGACCCTACGAGCAGTACTTC. The encoded protein is CASSYRASGQGPYEQYF.

CDR3 protein: CASSLGRGGANVLTF. CDR3 DNA: TGTGCCAGCAGCTTGGGCAGGGGAGGGGCCAACGTCCTGACTTTC. The V gene is TRBV5-5, the J gene TRBJ2-6, with D possibly TRBD1 on 6 matching bases. The ends were cut back, 0 bases at V and 4 bases at J, with 8 bases in the middle. This CDR3 spans 15 amino acids. CDR1 and CDR2 from the germline V gene are SGHKS and YYEKEE (reference sequence).

This rearrangement joins TRBV6-5 to TRBJ2-3, with a possible D match to TRBD1 (5 bases). The CDR3 consists of 17 residues. Germline V gene sequence: CDR1 MNHEY, CDR2 SVGAGI. V lost 7 bases to trimming and J lost 0 bases, with 20 bases between them. The CDR3 sequence is CASNERQILSSTDTQYF. CDR3 coding DNA: TGTGCCAGCAACGAAAGACAGATTCTCTCAAGCACAGATACGCAGTATTTT.

This clonotype appeared a few times. The chain carries TRBV7-2 and TRBJ1-1; D is uncertain. CDR1 SGHTA and CDR2 FQGNSA come from the germline V gene. The ends were cut back, 1 base at V and 9 bases at J, with 12 bases in the middle. There are 13 residues in the CDR3. The DNA for the CDR3 is TGTGCCAGCAGCTTAGAAAATGGGAACAAAGCTTTCTTT. Translation: CASSLENGNKAFF.

The sample holds a few counts of this clonotype. The chain carries TRBV5-1 and TRBJ2-2, with D unresolved. Trimming cost V 2 bases and J 1 base, with 6 bases left between them. This CDR3 has 14 amino acids. Germline CDR1 reads SGHRS; CDR2 reads YFSETQ. The DNA of the CDR3 is TGCGCCAGCAGCTTATCCCAGAACACCGGGGAGCTGTTTTTT. Protein sequence: CASSLSQNTGELFF.

Only a few counts were recorded for this clonotype. The chain uses TRBV27 and TRBJ1-2; maybe TRBD1 (5 bases). This CDR3 region has 13 residues. Germline V gives CDR1 MNHEY, CDR2 SMNVEV (reference sequence). V was shortened by 2 bases and J by 8 bases, with 12 bases between the two germline ends. CDR3 nucleotide sequence: TGTGCCAGCAGTTTAACGGGGGTCGGGGGCTACACCTTC. This translates into CASSLTGVGGYTF.

V is TRBV7-9 and J is TRBJ1-2, with D hard to call. The CDR3 spans 10 residues. Per germline, CDR1 SEHNR and CDR2 FQNEAQ (reference sequence). Trimming removed 3 bases at V and 8 bases at J, with 4 bases between. CDR3 DNA sequence: TGTGCCAGCAGCTTTGCCGGCTACACCTTC. Amino acids: CASSFAGYTF. Using reference TRBV7-9 and TRBJ1-2 for the parts outside the CDR3, the full variable domain is DTGVSQNPRHKITKRGQNVTFRCDPISEHNRLYWYRQTLGQGPEFLTYFQNEAQLEKSRLLSDRFSAERPKGSFSTLEIQRTEQGDSAMYLCASSFAGYTFGSGTRLTVV.

This rearrangement joins TRBV20-1 to TRBJ2-2; 9 bases map to TRBD2. The J segment lost 6 bases and the V segment lost 0 bases, leaving 8 bases of the junction unmatched. Germline V CDR1 and CDR2: DFQATT, SNEGSKA (reference sequence). The CDR3 is 16 residues long. The CDR3 region is CSARDPSRGGPGELFF. The CDR3 coding sequence is TGCAGTGCTAGAGATCCCTCGCGGGGGGGCCCCGGGGAGCTGTTTTTT.

In its sample, this clonotype was seen many times. This chain joins TRBV5-1 and TRBJ2-1; D might be TRBD1 (6 bases). The CDR3 runs 15 residues. CDR1 is SGHRS and CDR2 is YFSETQ in the germline V gene. Trimming removed 4 bases at V and 5 bases at J, with 16 bases between. CDR3 in amino acids: CASSPTGTNNNEQFF. In DNA form, the CDR3 reads TGCGCCAGCAGCCCCACCGGGACAAACAACAATGAGCAGTTCTTC.

This clonotype was seen only a few times. The rearrangement joins TRBV12-3 or TRBV12-4 to TRBJ2-7; TRBD2 agrees at 10 bases. V dropped 6 bases and J dropped 4; count of bases not matched to a gene: 12. This CDR3 is 16 amino acids long. CDR3 region: CASSRVVAGGLYEQYF. The CDR3 nucleotides are TGTGCCAGCAGCCGGGTGGTAGCGGGAGGCTTATACGAGCAGTACTTC.

This chain links TRBV27 with TRBJ2-4; 8 bases line up with TRBD2. CDR1 and CDR2 from the germline V gene are MNHEY and SMNVEV (reference sequence). The CDR3 consists of 15 residues. The J segment lost 3 bases and the V segment lost 4 bases, leaving 5 bases of the junction unmatched. In DNA form, the CDR3 reads TGTGCCAGCAGTTCGCGGGAGGCTGGCAAAAACATTCAGTACTTC. Translation gives CASSSREAGKNIQYF.